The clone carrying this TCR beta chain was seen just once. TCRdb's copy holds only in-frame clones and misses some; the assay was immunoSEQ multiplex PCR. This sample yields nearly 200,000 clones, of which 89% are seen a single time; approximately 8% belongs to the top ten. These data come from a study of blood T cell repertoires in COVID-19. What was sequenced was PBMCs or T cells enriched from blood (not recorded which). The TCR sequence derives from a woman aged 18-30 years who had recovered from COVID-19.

The CDR3 DNA follows: TGTGCCAGCAGTTTAACTAGCGGGGGGGCCGGGACCCAGTACTTC. It codes for CASSLTSGGAGTQYF. The V and J genes are TRBV5-4 and TRBJ2-5, with TRBD2 matching over 13 bases. V trimming: 5 bases; J trimming: 7 bases; junction bases outside the gene matches: 8. Germline assignment: CDR1 SGHNT and CDR2 YYREEE (reference sequence). The CDR3 runs to 15 residues.